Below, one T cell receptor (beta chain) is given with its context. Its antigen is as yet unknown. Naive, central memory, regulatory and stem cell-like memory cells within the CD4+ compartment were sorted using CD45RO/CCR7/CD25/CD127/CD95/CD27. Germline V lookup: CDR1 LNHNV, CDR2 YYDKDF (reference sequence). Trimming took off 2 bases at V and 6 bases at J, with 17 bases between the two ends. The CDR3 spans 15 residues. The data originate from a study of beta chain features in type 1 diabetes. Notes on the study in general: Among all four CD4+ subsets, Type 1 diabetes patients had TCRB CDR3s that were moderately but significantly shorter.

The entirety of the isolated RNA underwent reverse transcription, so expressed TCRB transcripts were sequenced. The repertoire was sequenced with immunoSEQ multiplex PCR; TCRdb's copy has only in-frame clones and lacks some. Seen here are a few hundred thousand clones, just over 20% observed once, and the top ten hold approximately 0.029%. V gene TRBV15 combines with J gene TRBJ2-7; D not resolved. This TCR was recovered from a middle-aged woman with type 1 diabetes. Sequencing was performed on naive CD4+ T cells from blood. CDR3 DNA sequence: TGTGCCACCAGCAGAAGTAGACTGTCGCCGGGCGAGCAGTACTTC. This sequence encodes CATSRSRLSPGEQYF.